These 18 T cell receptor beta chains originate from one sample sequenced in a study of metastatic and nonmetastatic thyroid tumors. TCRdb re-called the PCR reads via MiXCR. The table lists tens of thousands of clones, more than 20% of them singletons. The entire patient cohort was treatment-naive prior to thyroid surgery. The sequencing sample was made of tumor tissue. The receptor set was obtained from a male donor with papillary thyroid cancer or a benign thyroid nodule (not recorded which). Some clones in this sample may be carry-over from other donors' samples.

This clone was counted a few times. The CDR3 nucleotides are TGTGCCAGCAGCTTGGGGGGAGGCACAGATGCACAGTATTTT. It specifies CASSLGGGTDAQYF. The chain uses TRBV5-6 and TRBJ2-3, with D perhaps matching TRBD2 (6 bases). V lost 0 bases, J lost 12 bases, and 17 bases lay in between. This CDR3 region has 14 residues. The germline gives CDR1 SGHDT, CDR2 YYEEEE.

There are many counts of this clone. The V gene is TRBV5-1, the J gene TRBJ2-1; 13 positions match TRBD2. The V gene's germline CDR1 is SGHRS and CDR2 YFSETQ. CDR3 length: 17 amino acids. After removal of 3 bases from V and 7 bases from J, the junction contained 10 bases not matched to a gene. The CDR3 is CASSSRTSGSHWNEQFF. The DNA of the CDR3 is TGCGCCAGCAGCTCGCGGACTAGCGGGAGTCACTGGAATGAGCAGTTCTTC.

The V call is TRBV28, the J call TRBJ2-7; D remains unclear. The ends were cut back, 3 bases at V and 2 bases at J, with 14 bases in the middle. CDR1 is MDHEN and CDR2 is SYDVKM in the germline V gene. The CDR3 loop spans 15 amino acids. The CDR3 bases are TGTGCCAGCAGTTTCGGTTGGGCAGTGACCTACGAGCAGTACTTC. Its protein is CASSFGWAVTYEQYF.

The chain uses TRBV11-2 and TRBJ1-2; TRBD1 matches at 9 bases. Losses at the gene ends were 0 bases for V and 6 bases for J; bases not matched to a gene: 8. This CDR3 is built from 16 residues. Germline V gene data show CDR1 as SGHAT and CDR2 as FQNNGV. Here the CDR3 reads CASSLDTGGVQNGYTF. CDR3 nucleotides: TGTGCCAGCAGCTTAGATACAGGGGGCGTTCAGAATGGCTACACCTTC.

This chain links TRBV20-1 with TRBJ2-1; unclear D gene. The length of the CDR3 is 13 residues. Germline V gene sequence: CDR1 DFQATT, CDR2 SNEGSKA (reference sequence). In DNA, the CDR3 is TGCAGCGCCCTCTGGCTCCCGCCCAATGAGCAGTTCTTC. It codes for CSALWLPPNEQFF.

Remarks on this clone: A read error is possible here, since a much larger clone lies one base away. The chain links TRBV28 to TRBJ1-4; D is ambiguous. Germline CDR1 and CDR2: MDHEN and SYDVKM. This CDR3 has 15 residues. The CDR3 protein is CANSVRPVGNEKLFF. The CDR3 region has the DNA TGTGCCAACAGTGTTAGGCCCGTCGGGAATGAAAAACTGTTTTTT.

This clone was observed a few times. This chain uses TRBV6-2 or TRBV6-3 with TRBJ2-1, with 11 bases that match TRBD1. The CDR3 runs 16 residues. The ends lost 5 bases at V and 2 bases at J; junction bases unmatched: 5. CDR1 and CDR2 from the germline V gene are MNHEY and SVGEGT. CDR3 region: CASSEPGQGAYNEQFF. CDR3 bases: TGTGCCAGCAGTGAGCCGGGACAGGGGGCCTACAATGAGCAGTTCTTC.

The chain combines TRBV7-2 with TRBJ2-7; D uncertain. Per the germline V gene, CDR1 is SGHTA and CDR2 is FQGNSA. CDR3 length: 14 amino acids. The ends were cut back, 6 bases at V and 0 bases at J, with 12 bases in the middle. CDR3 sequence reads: CASSSWAASYEQYF. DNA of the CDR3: TGTGCCAGCAGTTCCTGGGCAGCCTCCTACGAGCAGTACTTC.

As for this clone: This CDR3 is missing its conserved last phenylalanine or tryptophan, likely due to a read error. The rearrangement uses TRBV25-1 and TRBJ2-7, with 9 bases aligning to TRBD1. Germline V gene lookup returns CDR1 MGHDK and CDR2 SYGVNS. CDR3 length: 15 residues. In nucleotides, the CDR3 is TGTGCTAGCAGTGAGTTCGGGACAGGGACCTACGAGCAGTACTTA. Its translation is CASSEFGTGTYEQYL.

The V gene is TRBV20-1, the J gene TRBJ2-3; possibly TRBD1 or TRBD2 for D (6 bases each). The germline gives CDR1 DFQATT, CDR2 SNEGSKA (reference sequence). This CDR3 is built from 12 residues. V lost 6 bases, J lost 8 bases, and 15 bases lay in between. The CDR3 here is CSAGAGRGTQYF. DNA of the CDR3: TGCAGTGCGGGGGCGGGGCGCGGTACGCAGTATTTT.

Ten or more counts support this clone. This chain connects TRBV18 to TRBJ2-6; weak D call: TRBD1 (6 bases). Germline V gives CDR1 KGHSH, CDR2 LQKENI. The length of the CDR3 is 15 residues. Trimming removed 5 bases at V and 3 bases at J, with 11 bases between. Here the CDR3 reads CASSTGFVGANVLTF. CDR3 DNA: TGTGCCAGCTCAACAGGGTTCGTTGGGGCCAACGTCCTGACTTTC. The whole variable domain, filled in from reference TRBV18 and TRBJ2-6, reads NAGVMQNPRHLVRRRGQEARLRCSPMKGHSHVYWYRQLPEEGLKFMVYLQKENIIDESGMPKERFSAEFPKEGPSILRIQQVVRGDSAAYFCASSTGFVGANVLTFGAGSRLTVL.

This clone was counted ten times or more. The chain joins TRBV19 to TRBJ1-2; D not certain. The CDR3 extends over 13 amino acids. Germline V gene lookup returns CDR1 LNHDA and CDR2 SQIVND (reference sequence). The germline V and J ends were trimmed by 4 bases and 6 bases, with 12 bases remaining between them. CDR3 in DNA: TGTGCCAGTAGTAAAGACCGGTTAAATGGCTACACCTTC. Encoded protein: CASSKDRLNGYTF.

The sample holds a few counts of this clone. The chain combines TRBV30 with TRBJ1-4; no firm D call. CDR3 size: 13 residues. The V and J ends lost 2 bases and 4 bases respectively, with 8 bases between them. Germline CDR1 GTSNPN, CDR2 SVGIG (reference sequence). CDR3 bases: TGTGCCTGGAGTTTTGCGGTTAATGAAAAACTGTTTTTT. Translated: CAWSFAVNEKLFF.

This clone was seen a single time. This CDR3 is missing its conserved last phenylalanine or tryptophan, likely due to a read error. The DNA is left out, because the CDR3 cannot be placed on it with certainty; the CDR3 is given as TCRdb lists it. CDR3: CASSYSGRADTGEMFL. The chain joins TRBV5-1 to TRBJ2-2; the D call TRBD2 from the table was never checked on the DNA. Germline V CDR1 and CDR2: SGHRS, YFSETQ. Ends included, the CDR3 has 16 residues.

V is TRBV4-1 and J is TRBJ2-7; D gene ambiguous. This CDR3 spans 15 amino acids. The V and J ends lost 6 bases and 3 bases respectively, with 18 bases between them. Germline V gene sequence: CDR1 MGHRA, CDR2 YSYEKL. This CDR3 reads CASSEWDHYYYEQYF. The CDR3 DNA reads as TGCGCCAGCAGTGAGTGGGATCACTACTACTACGAGCAGTACTTC.

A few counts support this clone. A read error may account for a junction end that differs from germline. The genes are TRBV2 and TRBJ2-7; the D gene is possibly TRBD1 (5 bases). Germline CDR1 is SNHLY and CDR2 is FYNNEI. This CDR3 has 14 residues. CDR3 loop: CASSEDRLRYGQYF. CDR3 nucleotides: TGTGCCAGCAGCGAAGACAGACTCCGCTACGGGCAATACTTC.

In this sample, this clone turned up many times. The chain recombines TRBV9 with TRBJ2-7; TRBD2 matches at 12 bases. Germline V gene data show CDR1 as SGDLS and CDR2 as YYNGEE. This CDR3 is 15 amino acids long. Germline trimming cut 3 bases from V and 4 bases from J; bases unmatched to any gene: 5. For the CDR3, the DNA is TGTGCCAGCAGCGCCACCGGGACTAGCGGGTACGAGCAGTACTTC. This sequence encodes CASSATGTSGYEQYF.

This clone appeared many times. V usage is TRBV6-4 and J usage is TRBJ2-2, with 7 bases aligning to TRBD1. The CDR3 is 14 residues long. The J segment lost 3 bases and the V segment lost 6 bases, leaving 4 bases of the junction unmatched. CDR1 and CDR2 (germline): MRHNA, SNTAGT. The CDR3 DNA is TGTGCCAGCAGCCGACAGGGCGACACCGGGGAGCTGTTTTTT. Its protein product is CASSRQGDTGELFF.